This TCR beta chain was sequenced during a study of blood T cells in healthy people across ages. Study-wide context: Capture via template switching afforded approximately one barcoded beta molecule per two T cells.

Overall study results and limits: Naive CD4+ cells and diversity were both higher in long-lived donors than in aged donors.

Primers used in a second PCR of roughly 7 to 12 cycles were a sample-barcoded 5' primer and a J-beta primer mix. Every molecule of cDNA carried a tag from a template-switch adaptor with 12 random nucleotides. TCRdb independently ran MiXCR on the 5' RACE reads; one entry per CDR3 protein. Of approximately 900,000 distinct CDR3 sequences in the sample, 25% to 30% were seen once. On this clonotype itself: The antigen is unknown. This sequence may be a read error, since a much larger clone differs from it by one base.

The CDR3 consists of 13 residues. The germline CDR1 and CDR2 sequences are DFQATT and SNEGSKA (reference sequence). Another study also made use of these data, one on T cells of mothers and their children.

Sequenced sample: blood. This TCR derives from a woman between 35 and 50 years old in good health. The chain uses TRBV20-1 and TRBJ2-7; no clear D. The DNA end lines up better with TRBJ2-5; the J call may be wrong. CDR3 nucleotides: TGCAGTGCTAGGATCCGGGTAAAAGGGACCCAGTACTTC. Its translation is CSARIRVKGTQYF.